This T cell receptor (beta chain) was documented in a study of T cells after posttransplantation cyclophosphamide. This related bone marrow graft donor gave peripheral blood on the day of marrow donation. The protocol was immunoSEQ multiplex PCR, while the TCRdb copy is restricted to in-frame clones and leaves out a portion. There are under 75,000 clones in the sample; roughly 93% occur only once, and roughly 3% lies in the top ten. V was clipped by 7 bases and J by 5 bases; unmatched bases: 13. CDR3 length: 16 residues. Germline lookup yields CDR1 SNHLY and CDR2 FYNNEI. V is TRBV2 and J is TRBJ1-2; 10 positions agree with TRBD1. Sequenced: PBMCs. The receptor's source is a woman in her thirties in good health and a related stem cell transplant donor. The CDR3 protein is CASTGVTGGPQYGYTF. In nucleotides, the CDR3 is TGTGCCAGCACTGGGGTGACAGGGGGCCCCCAATATGGCTACACCTTC. Based on the CDR3 plus reference TRBV2 and TRBJ1-2, the full variable domain is EPEVTQTPSHQVTQMGQEVILRCVPISNHLYFYWYRQILGQKVEFLVSFYNNEISEKSEIFDDQFSVERPDGSNFTLKIRSTKLEDSAMYFCASTGVTGGPQYGYTFGSGTRLTVV.